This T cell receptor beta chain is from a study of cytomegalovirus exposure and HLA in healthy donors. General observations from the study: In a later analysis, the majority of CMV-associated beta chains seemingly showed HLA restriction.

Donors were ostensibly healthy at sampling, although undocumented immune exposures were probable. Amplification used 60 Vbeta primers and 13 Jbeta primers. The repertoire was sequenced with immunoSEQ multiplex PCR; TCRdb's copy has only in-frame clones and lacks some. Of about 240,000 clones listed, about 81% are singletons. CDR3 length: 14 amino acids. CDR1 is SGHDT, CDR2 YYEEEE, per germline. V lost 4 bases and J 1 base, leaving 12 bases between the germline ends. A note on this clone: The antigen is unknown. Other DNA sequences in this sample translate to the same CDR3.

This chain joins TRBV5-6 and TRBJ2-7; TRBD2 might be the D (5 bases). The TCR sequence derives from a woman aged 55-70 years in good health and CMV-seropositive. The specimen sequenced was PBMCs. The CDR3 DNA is TGTGCCAGCAGCCTAACCAGCGGATCCTACGAGCAGTACTTC. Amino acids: CASSLTSGSYEQYF.